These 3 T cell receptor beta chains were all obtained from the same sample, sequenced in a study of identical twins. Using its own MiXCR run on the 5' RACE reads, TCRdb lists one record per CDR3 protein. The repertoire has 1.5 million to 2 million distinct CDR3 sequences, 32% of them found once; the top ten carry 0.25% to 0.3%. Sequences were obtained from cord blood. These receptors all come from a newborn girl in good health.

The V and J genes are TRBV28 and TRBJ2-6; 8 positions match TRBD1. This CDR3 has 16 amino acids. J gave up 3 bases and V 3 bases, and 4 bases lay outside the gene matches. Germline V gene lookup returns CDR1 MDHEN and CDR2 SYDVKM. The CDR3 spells CASSFNRGYGANVLTF. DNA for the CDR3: TGTGCCAGCAGTTTCAACAGGGGGTATGGGGCCAACGTCCTGACTTTC.

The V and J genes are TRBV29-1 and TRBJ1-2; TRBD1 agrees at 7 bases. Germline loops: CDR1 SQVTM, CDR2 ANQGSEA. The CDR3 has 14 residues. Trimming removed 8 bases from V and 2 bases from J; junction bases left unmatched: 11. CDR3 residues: CSPIAVTGNYGYTF. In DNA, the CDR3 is TGCAGCCCGATTGCCGTGACAGGGAACTATGGCTACACCTTC.

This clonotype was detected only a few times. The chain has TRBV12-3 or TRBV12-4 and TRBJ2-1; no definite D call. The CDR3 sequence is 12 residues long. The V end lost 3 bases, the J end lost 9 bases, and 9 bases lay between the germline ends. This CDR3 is CASSLNPLEQFF. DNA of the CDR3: TGTGCCAGCAGTTTGAACCCTCTTGAGCAGTTCTTC.